This record looks at one T cell receptor beta chain sequence and its context. Its antigen is unknown. One base away there is no much larger clone; base qualities are not given. Ficoll-Paque density gradient centrifugation was used to isolate PBMCs. TCRdb shows the sequencer as Illumina NovaSeq 6000. Using 5'RACE with constant-segment primers, TCRalpha and TCRbeta cDNA libraries were constructed, with sample barcodes and unique molecular identifiers added in the process. Trizol reagent was used to extract RNA from every sample. Library amplification was performed in two PCR steps, and a second sample barcode and Illumina TruSeq adapters were introduced in the second step. Sequencing of libraries was performed on an Illumina NovaSeq with 2 x 150 bp paired-end reads. In the original analysis: With migec v1.2.7, reads were demultiplexed and then collapsed into UMI-guided consensus sequences. Using mixcr v2.1.11, UMI consensuses were aligned to TRA and TRB V and J templates and then assembled into clonotypes. Expanded or contracted clonotypes were those called significant by both edgeR and NoisET, with noise models trained on biological replicates. edgeR calls used a false discovery rate-adjusted p below 0.01 and a log2 fold-change threshold of 1. As an exploratory analysis of dynamics, max-normalized trajectories of the 1000 most abundant clonotypes were examined with PCA combined with hierarchical clustering. Separately sequenced CD4+ and CD8+ repertoires were used to assign a CD4 or CD8 phenotype to each responding clone. TCRdb reran the public reads through fastp at Q25 and MiXCR, keeping productive beta chains. Rows with one shared CDR3 protein collapse into an entry with the most common genes and DNA. TCRdb assigned the V and J calls; the authors' analysis was not used. For this sample there are just under 550,000 distinct CDR3 sequences; around 20% appear just once. The ten largest clones add up to approximately 12% of the sample.

The data derive from a study of T-cell memory formation after mild COVID-19 (dated by TCRdb to the early 2020s). Regarding the study in general: Most TCR sequence clusters were specific to one of the two donors. In a couple of donors, T-cell clones that expanded and contracted after mild COVID-19 were tracked by sequencing TCRalpha and TCRbeta repertoires over time. Two young, previously healthy adult volunteers made up the cohort, one male and one female. What the study reported, not specific to this receptor: Clones contracting from day 15 to 85 had balanced CD4/CD8 phenotypes, while a second wave expanding from day 15 to 37 was biased towards CD4+. Whether the second-wave clones peaking on day 37 were SARS-CoV-2 specific was not confirmed. Contracting CD4+ clones were located mainly in the CM and EM memory subsets, whereas CD8+ clones were found to be enriched in EMRA. The detection of some responding clones in pre-infection memory suggests that pre-existing cross-reactive memory T cells joined the SARS-CoV-2 response. The study included only a couple of mild cases, and larger cohorts that include severe cases with pre-infection samples were judged to be necessary.

V is shortened by 2 bases, J by 2 bases, and the region joining them spans 7 bases. The CDR3 runs 14 residues from the cysteine to the phenylalanine. Just the 42-base CDR3 DNA is kept, in frame starting at base 1. The germline V gene yields KGHSH for CDR1 and LQKENI for CDR2. Specimen: PBMCs or a T cell subset sorted from them (not recorded which). The TCR comes from an adult woman who had mild COVID-19 (a few samples of this study predate the infection). The sample titles of this study are shuffled in the database, so cell type and time point are left out; the donor was told from shared clones. This sequence uses TRBV18 and TRBJ1-3; the D gene lacks a confident call. CDR3 sequence: CASSPAVTGNTIYF. Here is the DNA: TGTGCCAGCTCACCAGCTGTTACTGGAAACACCATATATTTT.